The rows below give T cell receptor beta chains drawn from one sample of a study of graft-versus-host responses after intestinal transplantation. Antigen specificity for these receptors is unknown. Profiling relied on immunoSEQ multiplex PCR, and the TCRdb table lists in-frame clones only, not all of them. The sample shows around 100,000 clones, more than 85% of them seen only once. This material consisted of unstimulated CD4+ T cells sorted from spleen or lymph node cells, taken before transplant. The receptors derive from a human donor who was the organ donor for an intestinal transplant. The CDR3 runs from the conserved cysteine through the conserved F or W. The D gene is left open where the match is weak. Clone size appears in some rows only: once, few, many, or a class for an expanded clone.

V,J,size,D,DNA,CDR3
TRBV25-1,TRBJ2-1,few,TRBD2,TGTGCCAGCAAGGCGGGGGGGCAGAGTGAGCAGTTCTTC,CASKAGGQSEQFF
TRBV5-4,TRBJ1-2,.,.,TGTGCCAGCAGCTTGGACAGCTATGGCCACACCTTC,CASSLDSYGHTF
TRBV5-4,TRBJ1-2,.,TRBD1,TGTGCCAGCAGCTCCGCTGGGGACAGGGGGATAGTTAACTATGGCTACACCTTC,CASSSAGDRGIVNYGYTF
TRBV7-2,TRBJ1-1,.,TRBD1,TGTGCCAGCAGATTTAGCTCGGGACAGAGTGAAGCTTTCTTT,CASRFSSGQSEAFF
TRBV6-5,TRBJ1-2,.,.,TGTGCCACCCGAGGGGAGGTATATGGCTACACCTTC,CATRGEVYGYTF
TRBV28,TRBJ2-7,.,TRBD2,TGTGCCAGCAGTCCCCTCGGACTAGCGGGGCACGCTCCCTACGAGCAGTACTTC,CASSPLGLAGHAPYEQYF
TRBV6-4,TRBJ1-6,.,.,TGTGCCAGCAGTATGGGCTATAATTCACCCCTCCACTTT,CASSMGYNSPLHF
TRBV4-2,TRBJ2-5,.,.,TGTGCCAGCAGCCAAGATCGAAGCTTGCCGGGGGTGGGGGAGACCCAGTACTTC,CASSQDRSLPGVGETQYF
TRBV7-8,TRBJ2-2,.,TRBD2,TGTGCCAGCAGGCGGACTAGCGGGGGGTCCTACACCGGGGAGCTGTTTTTT,CASRRTSGGSYTGELFF
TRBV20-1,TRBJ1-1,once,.,TGCAGGGTCGAGGGAGGAACTGAAGCTTTCTTT,CRVEGGTEAFF
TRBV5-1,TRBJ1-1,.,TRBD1,TGCGCCAGCAGTACAGGGGGAATGTTTGAAGCTTTCTTT,CASSTGGMFEAFF
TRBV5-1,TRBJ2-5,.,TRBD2,TGCGCCAGCAGCCTGGGGACTAGCGGGGCCTCCCAAGAGACCCAGTACTTC,CASSLGTSGASQETQYF
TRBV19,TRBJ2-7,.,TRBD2,TGTGCCAGTAGTATTATTTCGGCGGGGGGGCTATGCGAGCAGTACTTC,CASSIISAGGLCEQYF
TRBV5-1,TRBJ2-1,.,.,TGCGCCAGCAGCTTAACAGAAGTGCGGACAGTGGGCTTCAATGAGCAGTTCTTC,CASSLTEVRTVGFNEQFF
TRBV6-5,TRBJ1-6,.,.,TGTGCCAGCAGTTACACCGACAGGTCAAATTCACCCCTCCACTTT,CASSYTDRSNSPLHF
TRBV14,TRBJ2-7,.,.,TGTGCCAGCAGCCAAGTTGGTAACGAGCAGTACTTC,CASSQVGNEQYF
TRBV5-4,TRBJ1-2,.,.,TGTGCCAGCAGCCAGGACGGGACCTATGGCTACACCTTC,CASSQDGTYGYTF
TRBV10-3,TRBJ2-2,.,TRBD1,TGTGCCGTCGGGACAGGGGGCAGCGGGGAGCTGTTTTTT,CAVGTGGSGELFF
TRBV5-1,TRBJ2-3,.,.,TGCGCCAGCAGACCAGGGGACACAGATACGCAGTATTTT,CASRPGDTDTQYF
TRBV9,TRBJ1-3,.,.,TGTGCCGGAACGGACAGTCGAGAAAACACCATATATTTT,CAGTDSRENTIYF
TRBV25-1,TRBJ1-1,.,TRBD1,TGTGCCAGCAGACGACAGGGGTTGAACACTGAAGCTTTCTTT,CASRRQGLNTEAFF
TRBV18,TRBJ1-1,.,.,TGTGCCAGCTCACCAGCGGCAGGGAGGGAGAACACTGAAGCTTTCTTT,CASSPAAGRENTEAFF
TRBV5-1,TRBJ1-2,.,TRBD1,TGCGCCAGCAGCCCGGACAGGGGCTATGGCTACACCTTC,CASSPDRGYGYTF
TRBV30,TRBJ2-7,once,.,TGTGCCTGGAAGGGGGGTTTGGGCACGAGCTCCTACGAGCAGTACTTC,CAWKGGLGTSSYEQYF
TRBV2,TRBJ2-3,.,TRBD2,TGTGCCAGCAGGCCGGGACTAGCGGGGGGGCCTGTTACGCAGTATTTT,CASRPGLAGGPVTQYF
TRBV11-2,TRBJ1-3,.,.,TGTGCCAGCAGCTTAATATGGGGGAGCTCTGGAAACACCATATATTTT,CASSLIWGSSGNTIYF